These 21 T cell receptor beta chains share one sample of origin, sequenced in a study of blood T cell repertoires in COVID-19. Only in-frame clones appear in the TCRdb table, and some are missing; sequencing was by immunoSEQ multiplex PCR. The sample holds 300,000 or so clones, 89% seen once. The sample consisted of peripheral blood. These receptors came from a man aged 18-30 years who had recovered from COVID-19.

The CDR3: CASSPQDPGDEKLFF. The CDR3, as DNA: TGTGCCAGCAGCCCCCAGGATCCAGGGGACGAAAAACTGTTTTTT. This chain connects TRBV3-1 (or the pseudogene TRBV3-2) to TRBJ1-4, with D perhaps matching TRBD1 (6 bases). Trimming shortened V by 4 bases and J by 8 bases, and 17 bases separated the two germline ends. The CDR3 consists of 15 residues. The germline V gene encodes CDR1 LGHDT and CDR2 YNNKEL (reference sequence).

The chain joins TRBV19 to TRBJ1-1, with 10 nucleotides matching TRBD1. This CDR3 has 15 residues. Losses at the gene ends were 5 bases for V and 7 bases for J; bases not matched to a gene: 10. CDR1 and CDR2 from the germline V gene are LNHDA and SQIVND (reference sequence). In nucleotides, the CDR3 is TGTGCCAGTAGTCCGAACTCGGGACAGGGGCTTGAAGCTTTCTTT. Residues: CASSPNSGQGLEAFF.

The chain is built from TRBV9 and TRBJ1-2, with 7 nucleotides matching TRBD1. Looked up from germline, CDR1 is SGDLS and CDR2 is YYNGEE. J lost 4 bases, V lost 4 bases, and 10 bases had no gene match. The CDR3 extends over 15 amino acids. The CDR3 DNA reads as TGTGCCAGCAGCCCCGGGACAGATACCCTCTATGGCTACACCTTC. It is translated as CASSPGTDTLYGYTF.

The chain couples TRBV27 to TRBJ2-7; the D gene is possibly TRBD2 (6 bases). V was clipped by 5 bases and J by 3 bases, with 17 bases between them. CDR3 length equals 15 residues. In germline, CDR1 is MNHEY, CDR2 SMNVEV (reference sequence). The CDR3 DNA reads TGTGCCAGCAGTGACCTCCGGGACTCAGGCTACGAGCAGTACTTC. Translated, it gives CASSDLRDSGYEQYF.

V and J are TRBV2 and TRBJ2-5, with 7 bases aligning to TRBD1. This CDR3 contains 13 residues. The germline CDR1 and CDR2 sequences are SNHLY and FYNNEI. Trimming cost V 3 bases and J 4 bases; bases outside gene matches: 2. The CDR3 bases are TGTGCCAGCAGTGAGAGGGGGCGAGAGACCCAGTACTTC. It translates to CASSERGRETQYF.

This chain connects TRBV27 to TRBJ2-7, with 14 bases matching TRBD2. The V segment lost 2 bases and the J segment 6 bases; nucleotides outside the gene matches: 12. CDR1 is MNHEY, CDR2 SMNVEV, per germline (reference sequence). The CDR3 is 18 residues long. The CDR3 DNA reads as TGTGCCAGCAGTTTAAGGGGCAGACTAGCGGGAGGGCCAAGCGAGCAGTACTTC. Amino acids: CASSLRGRLAGGPSEQYF.

J is TRBJ1-2 and V is TRBV14; weak D call: TRBD1 (5 bases). Deletions cut 0 bases from V and 8 bases from J, with 16 bases between. The CDR3 runs to 15 residues. CDR1 SGHDN and CDR2 FVKESK come from the germline V gene. The CDR3 reads CASSQEAGRGGGYTF. CDR3 nucleotides: TGTGCCAGCAGCCAAGAGGCAGGGCGGGGTGGCGGCTACACCTTC. The full variable domain, its missing parts supplied by reference TRBV14 and TRBJ1-2, is EAGVTQFPSHSVIEKGQTVTLRCDPISGHDNLYWYRRVMGKEIKFLLHFVKESKQDESGMPNNRFLAERTGGTYSTLKVQPAELEDSGVYFCASSQEAGRGGGYTFGSGTRLTVV.

The chain links TRBV9 to TRBJ1-1, with TRBD1 matching over 8 bases. Looked up from germline, CDR1 is SGDLS and CDR2 is YYNGEE. The CDR3 totals 15 residues. Unmatched junction bases numbered 5, after V lost 0 bases and J lost 4 bases. This CDR3 reads CASSVGTGLGTEAFF. The CDR3 DNA is TGTGCCAGCAGCGTAGGGACAGGGCTCGGCACTGAAGCTTTCTTT.

The rearrangement joins TRBV19 to TRBJ2-7; D possibly corresponds to TRBD1 (5 bases). Germline-derived CDR1 and CDR2 are LNHDA and SQIVND (reference sequence). Trimming removed 5 bases at V and 4 bases at J, with 9 bases between. The CDR3 covers 12 residues. CDR3 amino acids: CASSPDRYEQYF. In DNA, the CDR3 is TGTGCCAGTAGTCCAGACAGATACGAGCAGTACTTC. The entire variable domain, with the rest obtained from reference TRBV19 and TRBJ2-7, is as follows: DGGITQSPKYLFRKEGQNVTLSCEQNLNHDAMYWYRQDPGQGLRLIYYSQIVNDFQKGDIAEGYSVSREKKESFPLTVTSAQKNPTAFYLCASSPDRYEQYFGPGTRLTVT.

This clone was observed once. In DNA, the CDR3 is TGTGCCAGCAGCCAAGTACTTCAGTCCGGCGGGGGGACAGATACGCAGTATTTT. Residues: CASSQVLQSGGGTDTQYF. The rearrangement links TRBV3-1 (or the pseudogene TRBV3-2) to TRBJ2-3; 8 bases align to TRBD2. V shed 1 base and J 3 bases; nucleotides not matched to a gene: 12. The CDR3 is 18 amino acids. Germline CDR1 and CDR2: LGHDT and YNNKEL (reference sequence).

The chain employs TRBV7-2 and TRBJ1-4; 9 nucleotides align to TRBD1. V trimming: 5 bases; J trimming: 0 bases; junction bases outside the gene matches: 4. Germline assignment: CDR1 SGHTA and CDR2 FQGNSA. The CDR3 spans 16 residues. The CDR3 spells CASSSGQGTTNEKLFF. The CDR3 DNA follows: TGTGCCAGCAGCAGTGGACAGGGGACAACTAATGAAAAACTGTTTTTT. Full variable domain (rest looked up from reference TRBV7-2 and TRBJ1-4): GAGVSQSPSNKVTEKGKDVELRCDPISGHTALYWYRQSLGQGLEFLIYFQGNSAPDKSGLPSDRFSAERTGGSVSTLTIQRTQQEDSAVYLCASSSGQGTTNEKLFFGSGTQLSVL.

This chain uses TRBV5-5 with TRBJ2-3, with a weak D call TRBD2 (6 bases). Germline V gene data show CDR1 as SGHKS and CDR2 as YYEKEE (reference sequence). The V and J ends lost 1 base and 2 bases respectively, with 11 bases between them. The CDR3 runs to 15 residues. CDR3 coding DNA: TGTGCCAGCAGCTTGACTAGCAGCTTCACAGATACGCAGTATTTT. It translates to CASSLTSSFTDTQYF. The full variable domain, its missing parts supplied by reference TRBV5-5 and TRBJ2-3, is DAGVTQSPTHLIKTRGQQVTLRCSPISGHKSVSWYQQVLGQGPQFIFQYYEKEERGRGNFPDRFSARQFPNYSSELNVNALLLGDSALYLCASSLTSSFTDTQYFGPGTRLTVL.

The J gene is TRBJ1-2, the V gene TRBV5-1; TRBD1 agrees at 9 bases. V trimming: 7 bases; J trimming: 7 bases; junction bases outside the gene matches: 11. In germline, CDR1 is SGHRS, CDR2 YFSETQ. The CDR3 runs 14 residues. The CDR3 DNA follows: TGCGCCAGCTGCCCCGGGACAGGGATTAGTGGCTACACCTTC. Translated: CASCPGTGISGYTF. Complete variable domain (other parts from reference TRBV5-1 and TRBJ1-2): KAGVTQTPRYLIKTRGQQVTLSCSPISGHRSVSWYQQTPGQGLQFLFEYFSETQRNKGNFPGRFSGRQFSNSRSEMNVSTLELGDSALYLCASCPGTGISGYTFGSGTRLTVV.

This rearrangement joins TRBV18 to TRBJ1-1; 8 nucleotides align to TRBD1. V was pared by 2 bases and J by 11 bases, with 7 bases of the junction left unmatched. Germline CDR1 and CDR2: KGHSH and LQKENI. This CDR3 comprises 13 residues. The CDR3 protein is CASSPDRGTWAFF. The CDR3 DNA is TGTGCCAGCTCACCAGACAGGGGAACTTGGGCTTTCTTT.

The rearrangement links TRBV24-1 to TRBJ1-5, with D perhaps TRBD1 (6 bases). Trimming cost V 4 bases and J 3 bases, with 9 bases left between them. Germline-derived CDR1 and CDR2 are KGHDR and SFDVKD. The CDR3 consists of 14 residues. The CDR3 DNA reads TGTGCCACCAGTGACCGGACAGACAATCAGCCCCAGCATTTT. Translated, it gives CATSDRTDNQPQHF.

The genes are TRBV11-2 and TRBJ1-2; D is undetermined. The CDR3 runs 14 residues. The germline V gene encodes CDR1 SGHAT and CDR2 FQNNGV. The V end was cut by 3 bases, the J end by 4 bases, with 12 bases between. CDR3 protein: CASSFPGRSYGYTF. In DNA, the CDR3 is TGTGCCAGCAGCTTCCCGGGGAGGAGCTATGGCTACACCTTC.

This chain uses TRBV7-9 with TRBJ2-2; D remains unclear. Germline V gene sequence: CDR1 SEHNR, CDR2 FQNEAQ (reference sequence). The CDR3 consists of 14 residues. The ends were cut back, 1 base at V and 4 bases at J, with 7 bases in the middle. CDR3 residues: CASSLGLLTGELFF. CDR3 nucleotides: TGTGCCAGCAGCTTAGGACTTCTCACCGGGGAGCTGTTTTTT.

This clone was seen once. The V and J genes are TRBV3-1 (or the pseudogene TRBV3-2) and TRBJ1-2, with TRBD1 identical over 7 bases. Germline V gene data show CDR1 as LGHDT and CDR2 as YNNKEL (reference sequence). CDR3 length equals 14 residues. V trimming: 3 bases; J trimming: 2 bases; junction bases outside the gene matches: 3. DNA for the CDR3: TGTGCCAGCAGCCACACGACAGGGAACTATGGCTACACCTTC. It yields the protein CASSHTTGNYGYTF.

In its sample, this clone was seen once. The V and J genes are TRBV7-9 and TRBJ1-2; TRBD1 aligns across 11 bases. The CDR3 consists of 16 residues. Germline V gives CDR1 SEHNR, CDR2 FQNEAQ (reference sequence). J lost 7 bases, V lost 4 bases, and 11 bases had no gene match. The CDR3: CASSSGKDRGRVGYTF. The CDR3 nucleotides read TGTGCCAGCAGCTCCGGGAAGGACAGGGGGCGTGTTGGCTACACCTTC.

J is TRBJ2-7 and V is TRBV19, with D unclear. Germline assignment: CDR1 LNHDA and CDR2 SQIVND (reference sequence). Trimming pared 4 bases from V and 5 bases from J, leaving 6 bases between. The CDR3 is 11 amino acids. CDR3 in amino acids: CASSNRNEQYF. CDR3 sequence (DNA): TGTGCCAGTAGTAATAGAAACGAGCAGTACTTC.

V gene TRBV11-3 combines with J gene TRBJ2-1, with 8 nucleotides matching TRBD2. Germline-derived CDR1 and CDR2 are SGHNT and YENEEA. The CDR3 contains 19 residues. The junction had 14 bases not matched to a gene; V was cut back by 0 bases and J by 4 bases. The CDR3 loop is CASSLDRGLAGGVYNEQFF. CDR3 nucleotides: TGTGCCAGCAGCTTAGATAGGGGTTTGGCGGGAGGTGTTTACAATGAGCAGTTCTTC.